One and the same sample provided the 9 T cell receptor beta chains below, sequenced in a study of immune evolution from preneoplasia to lung adenocarcinoma. Clones were sequenced by immunoSEQ multiplex PCR, and TCRdb holds only the in-frame ones, with some missing. This table has fewer than 10,000 clones, about 78% appearing once. Sequencing input: FFPE minimally invasive lung adenocarcinoma tissue. All receptors derive from an older donor with lung adenocarcinoma.

The chain carries TRBV23-1 and TRBJ2-7; a weak D match, TRBD2 (6 bases). TRBV23-1 is an ORF; its function is uncertain. Deletions cut 0 bases from V and 2 bases from J, with 20 bases between. CDR3 length: 18 amino acids. CDR3 in amino acids: CASSQSRRSGGAPYEQYF. The CDR3 DNA reads TGCGCCAGCAGTCAATCGAGGAGGTCTGGCGGGGCCCCCTACGAGCAGTACTTC.

CDR3 sequence (DNA): TGTGCCAGCAGTTTAGTCCTAGCGGCACACACAGATACGCAGTATTTT. Its protein product is CASSLVLAAHTDTQYF. The chain has TRBV28 and TRBJ2-3; 7 bases align to TRBD2. Germline CDR1 reads MDHEN; CDR2 reads SYDVKM. The CDR3 contains 16 residues. The ends lost 2 bases at V and 2 bases at J; junction bases unmatched: 7.

The J gene is TRBJ1-1, the V gene TRBV5-1; TRBD1 matches at 7 bases. CDR3 size: 13 residues. The V gene's germline CDR1 is SGHRS and CDR2 YFSETQ. V lost 4 bases and J lost 7; bases outside the gene matches: 7. CDR3 region: CASSPDRASEAFF. As DNA, the CDR3 is TGCGCCAGCAGCCCCGACAGGGCCAGTGAAGCTTTCTTT.

With respect to this clone: This same CDR3 is encoded by further DNA sequences in the sample. The chain has TRBV30 and TRBJ2-1; TRBD2 matches at 13 bases. V was clipped by 1 base and J by 4 bases; unmatched bases: 1. The CDR3 totals 15 residues. Germline V gives CDR1 GTSNPN, CDR2 SVGIG (reference sequence). CDR3 in amino acids: CAWSELAGGYNEQFF. The DNA for the CDR3 is TGTGCCTGGAGTGAACTAGCGGGAGGGTACAATGAGCAGTTCTTC.

The V call is TRBV5-1, the J call TRBJ2-1, with TRBD1 matching 8 bases. This CDR3 region has 15 residues. Losses at the gene ends were 3 bases for V and 9 bases for J; bases not matched to a gene: 11. Per the germline V gene, CDR1 is SGHRS and CDR2 is YFSETQ. As DNA, the CDR3 is TGCGCCAGCAGCTCCCGGGACAGGATAATCACTGAGCAGTTCTTC. Amino acid sequence: CASSSRDRIITEQFF.

The V and J genes are TRBV7-8 and TRBJ1-3; D may be TRBD1 (5 bases). The germline CDR1 and CDR2 sequences are SGHVS and FQNEAQ. CDR3 size: 16 residues. V dropped 5 bases and J dropped 0 bases, with 14 bases sitting between them. CDR3 in DNA: TGTGCCAGCAGCGGTCCGAGGGGAAGCTCTGGAAACACCATATATTTT. Its protein is CASSGPRGSSGNTIYF.

V usage is TRBV12-2 and J usage is TRBJ1-2; the listed D gene, TRBD1, was not tested against the DNA. TRBV12-2 is reported as a pseudogene. This CDR3 contains 15 residues. The chain's CDR3 is CASRSNRTGGYGYTF. The CDR3 DNA follows: TGTGCAAGTCGCTCAAATCGGACAGGGGGCTATGGCTACACCTTC.

The gene calls are TRBV23-1 and TRBJ2-7; D may match TRBD1 or TRBD2 (5 bases each). TRBV23-1 has ORF status, its function being uncertain. V lost 2 bases and J 1 base, leaving 15 bases between the germline ends. The CDR3 has 16 residues. The CDR3 DNA is TGCGCCAGCAGTCAAAGAGGGACCAGAGGATCCTACGAGCAGTACTTC. Translated, it gives CASSQRGTRGSYEQYF.

The rearrangement joins TRBV6-5 to TRBJ1-2; possibly TRBD1 for D (6 bases). CDR1 is MNHEY and CDR2 is SVGAGI in the germline V gene. Between the trimmed V and J ends, which lost 6 bases and 4 bases, there was a span of 12 bases. The CDR3 spans 13 residues. The CDR3 DNA follows: TGTGCCAGCAGCCTGGACAGCCTCTATGGCTACACCTTC. It yields the protein CASSLDSLYGYTF.